The 25 T cell receptor beta chains reported below all come from one sample, sequenced in a study of blood T cell repertoires in COVID-19. Sequencing used immunoSEQ multiplex PCR; TCRdb keeps in-frame clones, though not all of them. The sample includes about 74,000 clones, about 86% of them seen just once. The sequenced sample was peripheral blood. These receptors were obtained from a woman over 75 with active or convalescent COVID-19.

The V call is TRBV5-5, the J call TRBJ1-5; 7 bases agree with TRBD1. The CDR3 contains 15 residues. V was clipped by 4 bases and J by 0 bases; unmatched bases: 4. The germline V gene has CDR1 SGHKS and CDR2 YYEKEE (reference sequence). For the CDR3, the DNA is TGTGCCAGCAGCCTCCAGGGGGATAGCAATCAGCCCCAGCATTTT. This sequence encodes CASSLQGDSNQPQHF.

The rearrangement uses TRBV4-3 and TRBJ1-2; 8 nucleotides agree with TRBD1. The CDR3 is made up of 13 amino acids. Germline V gene lookup returns CDR1 LGHNA and CDR2 YSLEER. Trimming took 3 bases from V and 7 from J; bases not matched to a gene: 4. The CDR3 is CASSHPTGGGYTF. CDR3 bases: TGCGCCAGCAGCCACCCTACAGGGGGTGGCTACACCTTC.

The rearrangement joins TRBV19 to TRBJ1-2; 9 bases are a match to TRBD1. CDR3 length equals 14 residues. V trimming: 5 bases; J trimming: 2 bases; junction bases outside the gene matches: 3. Germline V lookup: CDR1 LNHDA, CDR2 SQIVND (reference sequence). CDR3 nucleotides: TGTGCCAGTAGTCGAGACAGGGGGAACTATGGCTACACCTTC. This gives the protein CASSRDRGNYGYTF.

The chain employs TRBV3-1 (or the pseudogene TRBV3-2) and TRBJ1-1, with a weak D call TRBD1 (5 bases). Trimming stripped 2 bases from V and 0 bases from J, with 13 bases between. The CDR3 covers 16 residues. Germline values: CDR1 LGHDT, CDR2 YNNKEL (reference sequence). CDR3 nucleotide sequence: TGTGCCAGCAGCCAACCGCTGGGAGGGGTGAACACTGAAGCTTTCTTT. Translating gives CASSQPLGGVNTEAFF.

J is TRBJ2-1 and V is TRBV6-5; the D gene is possibly TRBD2 (5 bases). Trimming left V 5 bases short and J 2 bases short, with 10 bases between. CDR3 length: 14 residues. Per the germline V gene, CDR1 is MNHEY and CDR2 is SVGAGI. CDR3 nucleotides: TGTGCCAGCAGTACCCGGACTGCCTACAATGAGCAGTTCTTC. As protein: CASSTRTAYNEQFF.

The genes are TRBV6-6 and TRBJ1-1, with TRBD1 matching over 10 bases. V shed 4 bases and J 0 bases; nucleotides not matched to a gene: 5. This CDR3 has 16 residues. Germline lookup yields CDR1 MNHNY and CDR2 SVGAGI (reference sequence). Here the CDR3 reads CASSSPGQGMNTEAFF. CDR3 DNA: TGTGCCAGCAGTTCCCCGGGACAGGGGATGAACACTGAAGCTTTCTTT.

The gene calls are TRBV5-1 and TRBJ2-3; D possibly corresponds to TRBD2 (7 bases). The CDR3 sequence is 15 residues long. V dropped 2 bases and J dropped 1 base, with 11 bases sitting between them. CDR1 is SGHRS and CDR2 is YFSETQ in the germline V gene. CDR3 residues: CASSFGGHRTDTQYF. CDR3 in DNA: TGCGCCAGCAGCTTCGGGGGGCATCGCACAGATACGCAGTATTTT. Full variable domain (remainder filled in from reference TRBV5-1 and TRBJ2-3): KAGVTQTPRYLIKTRGQQVTLSCSPISGHRSVSWYQQTPGQGLQFLFEYFSETQRNKGNFPGRFSGRQFSNSRSEMNVSTLELGDSALYLCASSFGGHRTDTQYFGPGTRLTVL.

The chain couples TRBV27 to TRBJ2-7, with D maybe TRBD2 (7 bases). The germline V gene has CDR1 MNHEY and CDR2 SMNVEV (reference sequence). V dropped 4 bases and J dropped 4 bases, with 17 bases sitting between them. This CDR3 region has 15 residues. The CDR3 coding sequence is TGTGCCAGCAGTTCAAGGGGGGGTATATTTTACGAGCAGTACTTC. Translation: CASSSRGGIFYEQYF.

V gene TRBV4-1 combines with J gene TRBJ1-4, with 10 bases fitting TRBD1. The V segment lost 6 bases and the J segment 5 bases; nucleotides outside the gene matches: 3. The CDR3 extends over 14 amino acids. Germline values: CDR1 MGHRA, CDR2 YSYEKL. The CDR3 coding sequence is TGCGCCAGCAGGCCGGGACAGGGGAATGAAAAACTGTTTTTT. It specifies CASRPGQGNEKLFF.

CDR3 in DNA: TGTGCCAGCAGTGACAACAGGCTCAGGAGTAGTAAAGCTTTCTTT. Its protein product is CASSDNRLRSSKAFF. The rearrangement joins TRBV2 to TRBJ1-1; tentatively, D is TRBD1 (5 bases). There are 15 residues in the CDR3. V shed 3 bases and J shed 9 bases, with 20 bases lying between them. The germline V gene encodes CDR1 SNHLY and CDR2 FYNNEI.

The CDR3 DNA is TGTGCCACCAGCAGAGGGGGACAGGGGAACACTGAAGCTTTCTTT. It yields the protein CATSRGGQGNTEAFF. The chain joins TRBV15 to TRBJ1-1; 9 bases agree with TRBD1. CDR1 and CDR2 (germline): LNHNV, YYDKDF (reference sequence). CDR3 length: 15 residues. Trimming took 1 base from V and 1 from J; bases not matched to a gene: 1.

The V call is TRBV15, the J call TRBJ2-1; TRBD1 agrees at 9 bases. The CDR3 is 14 amino acids. V lost 2 bases and J lost 8; bases outside the gene matches: 4. Germline V gives CDR1 LNHNV, CDR2 YYDKDF (reference sequence). This chain's CDR3 is CATSRRTGADEQFF. The CDR3, as DNA: TGTGCCACCAGCAGAAGGACAGGGGCGGATGAGCAGTTCTTC.

The chain recombines TRBV18 with TRBJ2-3, with D hard to call. Germline V gives CDR1 KGHSH, CDR2 LQKENI. Trimming removed 3 bases at V and 2 bases at J, with 12 bases between. This CDR3 is built from 15 residues. The CDR3 DNA follows: TGTGCCAGCTCACCCCTCGTGCTAGTCACAGATACGCAGTATTTT. Translation: CASSPLVLVTDTQYF.

The genes are TRBV5-1 and TRBJ1-1; 8 bases line up with TRBD1. V trimming: 4 bases; J trimming: 5 bases; junction bases outside the gene matches: 10. Germline assignment: CDR1 SGHRS and CDR2 YFSETQ. The CDR3 consists of 15 residues. The CDR3 region is CASSSDGQGRTEAFF. The CDR3 DNA reads TGCGCCAGCAGCAGTGACGGACAGGGCCGTACTGAAGCTTTCTTT.

Only a few counts were recorded for this clone. The chain recombines TRBV6-5 with TRBJ1-2; D is perhaps TRBD1 (5 bases). The CDR3 runs 16 residues. Trimming removed 4 bases from V and 4 bases from J, with 19 bases in between. Germline V gene data show CDR1 as MNHEY and CDR2 as SVGAGI. For the CDR3, the DNA is TGTGCCAGCAGTTCCCTCCGCACCGGAGGGACCTATGGCTACACCTTC. Its translation: CASSSLRTGGTYGYTF.

J is TRBJ2-5 and V is TRBV2; a possible D gene is TRBD1 (6 bases). The CDR3 consists of 13 residues. Trimming stripped 6 bases from V and 4 bases from J, with 12 bases between. In germline, CDR1 is SNHLY, CDR2 FYNNEI. CDR3 loop: CASSAEGVETQYF. CDR3 in DNA: TGTGCCAGCAGCGCCGAGGGGGTAGAGACCCAGTACTTC.

A few counts support this clone. This chain links TRBV5-4 with TRBJ1-5; tentatively, D is TRBD1 (6 bases). This CDR3 comprises 13 residues. Germline V lookup: CDR1 SGHNT, CDR2 YYREEE (reference sequence). V lost 3 bases and J lost 8, with 12 bases in between. Written as DNA, the CDR3 is TGTGCCAGCAGCTCTGGGGGCGTGAAGCCCCAGCATTTT. This translates into CASSSGGVKPQHF.

The chain uses TRBV3-1 (or the pseudogene TRBV3-2) and TRBJ2-2, with D unclear. The CDR3 contains 14 residues. CDR1 and CDR2 from the germline V gene are LGHDT and YNNKEL (reference sequence). V was shortened by 3 bases and J by 6 bases, with 11 bases between the two germline ends. In DNA form, the CDR3 reads TGTGCCAGCAGCCACCTAGTACCACCCGGGGAGCTGTTTTTT. It encodes CASSHLVPPGELFF.

The genes are TRBV7-6 and TRBJ2-5; D may be TRBD2 (6 bases). The CDR3 spans 13 residues. The V end was cut by 5 bases, the J end by 2 bases, with 9 bases between. Germline lookup yields CDR1 SGHVS and CDR2 FNYEAQ. The CDR3 region is CASSALAQETQYF. The CDR3 region has the DNA TGTGCCAGCAGCGCACTAGCACAAGAGACCCAGTACTTC.

In the case of this clone: Other DNA sequences from this sample encode an identical CDR3 as well. The rearrangement links TRBV18 to TRBJ1-5; 10 nucleotides line up with TRBD1. Unmatched junction bases numbered 3, after V lost 3 bases and J lost 1 base. The germline CDR1 and CDR2 sequences are KGHSH and LQKENI. The CDR3 is 16 amino acids. The CDR3 DNA reads as TGTGCCAGCTCACCGACAGGGGGCGGGAGCAATCAGCCCCAGCATTTT. This sequence encodes CASSPTGGGSNQPQHF.

This chain connects TRBV5-1 to TRBJ1-1; D perhaps matches TRBD1 (6 bases). The germline V gene encodes CDR1 SGHRS and CDR2 YFSETQ. The length of the CDR3 is 14 residues. V lost 3 bases to trimming and J lost 3 bases, with 12 bases between them. CDR3 region: CASSWGHPDTEAFF. CDR3 DNA sequence: TGCGCCAGCAGCTGGGGACACCCGGACACTGAAGCTTTCTTT.

The rearrangement joins TRBV2 to TRBJ2-5; the D gene is possibly TRBD1 (6 bases). There are 17 residues in the CDR3. Germline V gene lookup returns CDR1 SNHLY and CDR2 FYNNEI. V was shortened by 2 bases and J by 2 bases, with 18 bases between the two germline ends. The CDR3 is CASSERGFLQAQETQYF. DNA of the CDR3: TGTGCCAGCAGTGAAAGGGGGTTCCTACAGGCTCAAGAGACCCAGTACTTC.

This chain links TRBV29-1 with TRBJ1-1; possible D gene TRBD1, 6 bases. Trimming cost V 4 bases and J 6 bases, with 18 bases left between them. Germline V CDR1 and CDR2: SQVTM, ANQGSEA. The CDR3 is 14 residues long. For the CDR3, the DNA is TGCAGCGTTGGATCTCACAGGGAGGGGGCTGAAGCTTTCTTT. It specifies CSVGSHREGAEAFF.

The chain uses TRBV29-1 and TRBJ1-2; 10 bases are shared with TRBD1. This CDR3 comprises 12 residues. CDR1 and CDR2 (germline): SQVTM, ANQGSEA. V trimming: 7 bases; J trimming: 6 bases; junction bases outside the gene matches: 5. The CDR3 region has the DNA TGCAGCGGCGGGACAGGGGCAGATGGCTACACCTTC. It translates to CSGGTGADGYTF.

This clone occurred a few times. The chain uses TRBV7-2 and TRBJ2-5, with TRBD1 identical over 8 bases. Germline V gene data show CDR1 as SGHTA and CDR2 as FQGNSA. The CDR3 extends over 17 amino acids. Unmatched junction bases numbered 12, after V lost 1 base and J lost 5 bases. Here the CDR3 reads CASSLEQGAAGYETQYF. The CDR3 nucleotides are TGTGCCAGCAGCTTAGAGCAGGGGGCAGCAGGTTACGAGACCCAGTACTTC.